This entry describes one T cell receptor beta chain. The repertoire was sequenced with immunoSEQ multiplex PCR; TCRdb's copy has only in-frame clones and lacks some. The sample carries about 63,000 clones, about 88% recorded once. The germline CDR1 and CDR2 sequences are SGHTA and FQGNSA. The CDR3 is 15 residues long. Trimming took 5 bases from V and 4 from J; bases not matched to a gene: 8. The record originates from a study of technical replicates of blood from a handful of donors. The sample comprised PBMCs. The chain combines TRBV7-2 with TRBJ2-3, with 8 bases lining up with TRBD2. This clonotype was sampled from a human donor in good health. Some clones in this sample may be carry-over from other donors' samples. The CDR3 is CASSPYSGAADTQYF. DNA of the CDR3: TGTGCCAGCAGCCCGTATAGCGGGGCCGCAGATACGCAGTATTTT.